This passage covers 20 T cell receptor beta chains from one sample sequenced in a study of T cell repertoires in cytomegalovirus infection (dated by TCRdb to about 2019). The treatment or condition label here, explained by the study, means: in vitro stimulation with specific CMV peptide epitopes to enrich CMV-specific T cells. No antigen has been assigned to these receptors. TCRdb shows the sequencer as Illumina HiSeq 1500. Clones were called with MiXCR by TCRdb after fastp trimmed the public reads at Q25, and only in-frame beta chains were retained. All rows with the same CDR3 protein become a single entry with the most common DNA and genes. A total of approximately 990,000 distinct CDR3 sequences appear in this sample, about a third of them only once. The ten biggest clones cover about 14% of the sample. Sequencing was performed on cultured CD8+ T cells from PBMCs, taken from culture after CMV antigen stimulation. These receptor sequences come from a human donor in good health (CMV status not recorded). Some clones in this sample may be carry-over from other donors' samples.

J is TRBJ2-1 and V is TRBV11-2; perhaps TRBD1 as D (7 bases). V was trimmed by 5 bases and J by 9 bases, leaving 29 bases between them. CDR3 length equals 18 residues. Germline V gene sequence: CDR1 SGHAT, CDR2 FQNNGV. The CDR3 bases are TGTGCCAGCAGCCGTTGGGGGGACAGAACCCACCAGGGGGGTGAGCAGTTCTTC. It specifies CASSRWGDRTHQGGEQFF.

To note about this clonotype: This may be a read error: a much more frequent sequence differs by one nucleotide. V usage is TRBV7-2 and J usage is TRBJ1-5; D ambiguous. CDR3 length equals 17 residues. CDR1 and CDR2 (germline): SGHTA, FQGNSA. The chain's CDR3 is CANSYDASATRNQPQHF. CDR3 bases: TGTGCCAACAGCTATGACGCCTCGGCAACGCGCAATCAGCCCCAGCATTTT.

This clonotype has just a few counts. The chain is built from TRBV10-3 and TRBJ2-7; maybe TRBD2 (6 bases). Trimming stripped 8 bases from V and 5 bases from J, with 10 bases between. CDR1 is ENHRY and CDR2 is SYGVKD in the germline V gene. The CDR3 has 11 amino acids. The CDR3 DNA reads as TGTGCCATCTTGGAGGGTCACGAGCAGTACTTC. This gives the protein CAILEGHEQYF.

In the case of this clonotype: One end of the junction does not line up with germline, which may come from a read error. This chain links TRBV6-5 with TRBJ1-3; D call uncertain. Germline CDR1 and CDR2: MNHEY and SVGAGI. The CDR3 loop spans 15 amino acids. This CDR3 is CASSDSTGAGNTIYF. The DNA of the CDR3 is TGTGCCAGCAGTGACTCTACTGGGGCTGGAAACACCATATATTTT.

The chain is built from TRBV6-5 and TRBJ2-3; 8 nucleotides match TRBD2. J was trimmed by 5 bases and V by 5 bases; bases with no gene match: 9. Per the germline V gene, CDR1 is MNHEY and CDR2 is SVGAGI. The CDR3 extends over 15 amino acids. The chain's CDR3 is CASSGTSGPQDTQYF. CDR3 DNA sequence: TGTGCCAGCAGTGGCACTAGCGGTCCACAAGATACGCAGTATTTT.

This clonotype was counted a few times. The chain uses TRBV20-1 and TRBJ2-7; 7 bases are shared with TRBD1. The CDR3 consists of 14 residues. V was pared by 4 bases and J by 0 bases, with 6 bases of the junction left unmatched. Germline values: CDR1 DFQATT, CDR2 SNEGSKA (reference sequence). CDR3 sequence: CSATLTGSSYEQYF. The CDR3 DNA follows: TGCAGTGCTACTCTGACAGGGAGCTCCTACGAGCAGTACTTC.

This clonotype was observed a handful of times. The chain has TRBV7-6 and TRBJ2-7; a weak D match, TRBD2 (6 bases). The CDR3 sequence is 15 residues long. Per germline, CDR1 SGHVS and CDR2 FNYEAQ. Trimming removed 1 base from V and 6 bases from J, with 16 bases in between. The CDR3 sequence is CASSLEFAGFGEQYF. The CDR3, as DNA: TGTGCCAGCAGCTTAGAATTCGCGGGGTTTGGCGAGCAGTACTTC.

In this sample, this clonotype turned up a few times. DNA of the CDR3: TGTGCCAGCAGCTTAGTCGGGCCAGGGGGCCTCGTAAGAGGGGAAAAACTGTTTTTT. Protein: CASSLVGPGGLVRGEKLFF. The V and J genes are TRBV7-8 and TRBJ1-4, with 8 bases that match TRBD1. Looked up from germline, CDR1 is SGHVS and CDR2 is FQNEAQ. J was trimmed by 8 bases and V by 1 base; bases with no gene match: 18. The CDR3 sequence is 19 residues long.

This clonotype was picked up a small number of times. The chain carries TRBV27 and TRBJ2-3; D is unclear. Germline V lookup: CDR1 MNHEY, CDR2 SMNVEV (reference sequence). V shed 4 bases and J shed 4 bases, with 12 bases lying between them. This CDR3 spans 14 amino acids. The CDR3 sequence is CASSSNDRPDTQYF. The CDR3 coding sequence is TGTGCCAGCAGTTCGAACGACCGACCAGATACGCAGTATTTT.

J is TRBJ2-1 and V is TRBV5-4; TRBD1 agrees at 7 bases. The CDR3 is made up of 15 amino acids. Germline V gene data show CDR1 as SGHNT and CDR2 as YYREEE (reference sequence). J was trimmed by 2 bases and V by 3 bases; bases with no gene match: 5. The CDR3 sequence: CASSSGTVAYNEQFF. The CDR3 nucleotides read TGTGCCAGCAGCTCCGGGACAGTCGCCTACAATGAGCAGTTCTTC.

Only a few counts were recorded for this clonotype. This chain links TRBV5-1 with TRBJ1-1, with D unresolved. The CDR3 spans 12 residues. The V end lost 6 bases, the J end lost 5 bases, and 11 bases lay between the germline ends. Germline-derived CDR1 and CDR2 are SGHRS and YFSETQ. The CDR3 nucleotides read TGCGCCAGCAACGAAGGAGGAACTGAAGCTTTCTTT. Translation gives CASNEGGTEAFF.

This clonotype was seen more than once but under ten times. The rearrangement links TRBV12-3 or TRBV12-4 to TRBJ2-7; no firm D call. Trimming removed 1 base at V and 3 bases at J, with 7 bases between. CDR3 length: 13 amino acids. The CDR3: CASSLGHNYEQYV. The CDR3 DNA is TGTGCCAGCAGTTTAGGGCACAACTACGAGCAGTACGTC.

In this sample, this clonotype turned up many times. The gene calls are TRBV10-3 and TRBJ2-7; 9 bases are a match to TRBD1. CDR3 length: 18 residues. Germline CDR1 ENHRY, CDR2 SYGVKD. Trimming cost V 0 bases and J 3 bases; bases outside gene matches: 12. The CDR3 DNA sequence: TGTGCCATCAGTGAGTCCGTGATCCCGGGACAGGGAATCTACGAGCAGTACTTC. This translates into CAISESVIPGQGIYEQYF.

The chain uses TRBV10-3 and TRBJ2-1; 9 nucleotides match TRBD2. V was clipped by 3 bases and J by 6 bases; unmatched bases: 6. Germline assignment: CDR1 ENHRY and CDR2 SYGVKD. The CDR3 loop spans 15 amino acids. CDR3 nucleotide sequence: TGTGCCATCAGTGAAGGTAGCGGGGGACTCAATGAGCAGTTCTTC. Translated: CAISEGSGGLNEQFF.

This clonotype has a count of ten or more. The chain employs TRBV12-3 or TRBV12-4 and TRBJ2-3, with 8 bases that match TRBD1. With V trimmed by 2 bases and J by 1 base, 5 bases remained unmatched. CDR3 length: 16 amino acids. In DNA form, the CDR3 reads TGTGCCAGCAGTTTACCCAGGGGGCGCGGCACAGATACGCAGTATTTT. Its protein product is CASSLPRGRGTDTQYF.

V is TRBV7-9 and J is TRBJ2-5; a possible D gene is TRBD2 (5 bases). The CDR3 has 16 residues. V gave up 2 bases and J gave up 7 bases, with 20 bases separating them. CDR1 SEHNR and CDR2 FQNEAQ come from the germline V gene (reference sequence). The CDR3 protein is CASSLFSPGVRGTQYF. The CDR3 nucleotides are TGTGCCAGCAGCTTATTCTCCCCCGGGGTTAGAGGGACCCAGTACTTC.

The chain combines TRBV19 with TRBJ1-1; D is perhaps TRBD1 (5 bases). Trimming took 3 bases from V and 10 from J, leaving 12 bases between them. The CDR3 has 12 residues. Germline assignment: CDR1 LNHDA and CDR2 SQIVND (reference sequence). The CDR3 coding sequence is TGTGCCAGTAGTATCGGGGCAACTCTAGCTTTCTTT. Its translation is CASSIGATLAFF.

The rearrangement joins TRBV7-6 to TRBJ2-5; no reliable D call. Germline V gives CDR1 SGHVS, CDR2 FNYEAQ. The CDR3 is 17 residues long. V was clipped by 6 bases and J by 5 bases, with 25 bases between them. The CDR3 DNA sequence: TGTGCCAGCAGTCTGTCCTGGCAGCCTCCCTCACGGGAGACCCAGTACTTC. Protein sequence: CASSLSWQPPSRETQYF.

This rearrangement joins TRBV7-9 to TRBJ1-2; D not certain. The germline gives CDR1 SEHNR, CDR2 FQNEAQ (reference sequence). Deletions cut 3 bases from V and 10 bases from J, with 12 bases between. This CDR3 has 12 amino acids. This CDR3 reads CASSLPPAPYTF. The DNA of the CDR3 is TGTGCCAGCAGCTTGCCCCCAGCTCCCTACACCTTC.

J is TRBJ2-2 and V is TRBV6-1, with D uncertain. CDR3 length: 13 residues. Germline V gene sequence: CDR1 MNHNS, CDR2 SASEGT. Trimming stripped 0 bases from V and 5 bases from J, with 4 bases between. The CDR3 loop reads CASSEARTGELFF. CDR3 sequence (DNA): TGTGCCAGCAGTGAAGCCCGTACCGGGGAGCTGTTTTTT.